This T cell receptor (beta chain) was retrieved from a study of identifying expanded T cells in peripheral blood. Findings and limits, study-wide: Approximately 2-week clone count variance significantly increased as total template count grew. Roughly 1.2 clones differed between technical replicates, versus about 15 and 19 over time.

Libraries were prepared by immunoSEQ multiplex PCR; TCRdb keeps only in-frame clonotypes and omits some of them. The repertoire holds under 95,000 clones, with 70% to 90% as singletons. Collection occurred without any documented infections or immune events in donors. Comments on this clone: What it binds is not known.

This CDR3 comprises 14 residues. V was clipped by 4 bases and J by 0 bases, with 6 bases between them. Germline V gives CDR1 SNHLY, CDR2 FYNNEI. The sequenced material came from blood. The rearrangement joins TRBV2 to TRBJ2-2; no definite D call. The TCR was taken from a person aged 18 to 70 in good health. The CDR3 here is CASSVDANTGELFF. The CDR3 DNA is TGTGCCAGCAGTGTGGACGCGAACACCGGGGAGCTGTTTTTT.